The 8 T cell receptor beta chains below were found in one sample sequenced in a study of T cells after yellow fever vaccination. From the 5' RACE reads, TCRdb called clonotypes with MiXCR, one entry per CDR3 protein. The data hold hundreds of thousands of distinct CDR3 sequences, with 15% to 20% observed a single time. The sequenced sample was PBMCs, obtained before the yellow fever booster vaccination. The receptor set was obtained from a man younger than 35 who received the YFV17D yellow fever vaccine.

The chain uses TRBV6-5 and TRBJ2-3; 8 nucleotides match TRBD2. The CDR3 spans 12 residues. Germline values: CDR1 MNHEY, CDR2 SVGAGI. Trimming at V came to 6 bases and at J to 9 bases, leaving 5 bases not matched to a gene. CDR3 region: CASSGGAGTQYF. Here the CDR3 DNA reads TGTGCCAGCAGCGGGGGGGCCGGCACGCAGTATTTT.

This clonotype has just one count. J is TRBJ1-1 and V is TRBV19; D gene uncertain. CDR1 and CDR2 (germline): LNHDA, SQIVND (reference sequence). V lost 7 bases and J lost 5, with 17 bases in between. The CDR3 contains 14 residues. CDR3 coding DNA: TGTGCCAGTACCCTGGAGGAGGGAAGGACTGAAGCTTTCTTT. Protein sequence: CASTLEEGRTEAFF.

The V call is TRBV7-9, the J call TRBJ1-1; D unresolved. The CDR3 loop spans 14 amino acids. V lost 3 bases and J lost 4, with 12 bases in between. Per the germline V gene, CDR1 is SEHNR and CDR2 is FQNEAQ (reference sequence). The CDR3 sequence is CASSFPLSATEAFF. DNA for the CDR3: TGTGCCAGCAGCTTTCCCCTGTCGGCCACTGAAGCTTTCTTT.

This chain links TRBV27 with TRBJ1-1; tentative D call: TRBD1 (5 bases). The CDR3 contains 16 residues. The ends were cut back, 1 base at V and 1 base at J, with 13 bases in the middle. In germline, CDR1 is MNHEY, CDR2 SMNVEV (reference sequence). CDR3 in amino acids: CASSLLLGAGNTEAFF. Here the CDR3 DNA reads TGTGCCAGCAGTTTATTGTTAGGGGCGGGGAACACTGAAGCTTTCTTT.

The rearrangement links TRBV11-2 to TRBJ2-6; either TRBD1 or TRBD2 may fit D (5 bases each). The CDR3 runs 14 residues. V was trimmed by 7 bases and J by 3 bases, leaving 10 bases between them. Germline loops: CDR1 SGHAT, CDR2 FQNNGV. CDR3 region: CASIRGLGANVLTF. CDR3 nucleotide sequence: TGTGCCAGCATCCGGGGCCTTGGGGCCAACGTCCTGACTTTC.

This CDR3 is CSASYTEAFF. CDR3 nucleotides: TGCAGTGCTAGTTACACTGAAGCTTTCTTT. The V gene is TRBV20-1, the J gene TRBJ1-1; D is uncertain. The germline V gene encodes CDR1 DFQATT and CDR2 SNEGSKA (reference sequence). V was trimmed by 3 bases and J by 3 bases, leaving 2 bases between them. This CDR3 has 10 residues.

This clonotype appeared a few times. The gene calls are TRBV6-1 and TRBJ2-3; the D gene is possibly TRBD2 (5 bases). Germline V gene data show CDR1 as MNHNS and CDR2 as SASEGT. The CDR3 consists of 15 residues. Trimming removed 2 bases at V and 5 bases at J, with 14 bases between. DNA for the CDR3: TGTGCCAGCAGTGAATTCGGGGTGACGGGAGATACGCAGTATTTT. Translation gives CASSEFGVTGDTQYF.

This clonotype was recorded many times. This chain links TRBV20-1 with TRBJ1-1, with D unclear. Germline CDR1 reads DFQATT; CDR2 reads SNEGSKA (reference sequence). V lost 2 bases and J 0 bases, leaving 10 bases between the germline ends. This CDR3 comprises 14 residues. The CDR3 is CSARWSVMNTEAFF. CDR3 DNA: TGCAGTGCTAGATGGTCAGTCATGAACACTGAAGCTTTCTTT.